This record covers a single T cell receptor beta chain. Its antigen target is currently unknown. One end of the junction does not line up with germline, which may come from a read error. Patients with ophthalmopathy had moderately to severely active disease, with a Clinical Activity Score of 3 or more, a NOSPECS grade of 4 or more, and a disease duration of less than 3 months. Anyone with other autoimmune diseases, uncontrolled infections, pregnancy or lactation was excluded from the study. Diagnosis was based on clinical symptoms, serum thyroxine, TRAb, thyroid ultrasound and orbital computed tomography. PBMCs were isolated from 10 ml of fresh peripheral blood by Ficoll-Paque density gradient centrifugation. Trizol reagent was used to extract the total RNA, and its quality was then checked on an Agilent 2100 Bioanalyzer. The source of the sample is a study of Graves' ophthalmopathy and Graves' hyperthyroidism (dated by TCRdb to the late 2010s). In the study overall: Peripheral blood was collected at initial diagnosis, before any treatment. The study used signatures of the TCR beta repertoire to tell Graves' ophthalmopathy apart from Graves' hyperthyroidism and to predict which patients would progress to ophthalmopathy. In total, under 150 blood samples were TCR-sequenced: 40 to 45 ophthalmopathy, approximately 75 hyperthyroidism and some 17 hyperthyroidism-to-ophthalmopathy patients. To explore V-J signatures that distinguish ophthalmopathy from hyperthyroidism, a discovery set of about a hundred patients was enrolled, made up of roughly 41 with ophthalmopathy and fewer than 60 with stable hyperthyroidism. For independent validation, a separate cohort was made up of some 19 hyperthyroidism patients plus 17 patients who later progressed from hyperthyroidism to ophthalmopathy. T-cell repertoires of thyroid tissue and blood were compared in six or seven hyperthyroidism patients. Once sampling was done, hyperthyroidism patients were given methimazole at a starting dose of 30 mg daily, while ophthalmopathy patients were given high-dose intravenous methylprednisolone.

For repertoire sequencing, TCR beta CDR3 regions were amplified from RNA transcripts. The first round was an RT-PCR using HTBI primers with the Qiagen OneStep RT-PCR kit, and this first round was followed by a second-round multiplex PCR, then size selection and purification. The libraries underwent paired-end sequencing with 100 bp reads on an Illumina HiSeq2000. Concerning the study's data processing: Reads were processed with SOAPnuke, discarding reads with adapters, uncalled bases, mean Phred below 15, or no exact constant-primer or identifier match. High-quality paired reads were merged with COPE v1.2.5. Unique nucleotide sequences were defined as clonotypes and aligned to IMGT TRB V, D and J references using MiTCR v1.1. Analysis was restricted to V-J combinations with a frequency above 0.0001, which covered just over 98% of repertoires. For each V-J combination, a TCR clonal expansion and chaos score was defined as F50 clonal expansion divided by the chaos observed in the TCRdist matrix. Welch's t-statistics and random forest were used to narrow the features down to more than 10 V-J combinations, which were then fed into a naive Bayes classifier. Thyroid-blood repertoire similarity was quantified with the Morisita-Horn index. Starting from the raw public reads, TCRdb applied fastp trimming at Q25, assembled clones with MiXCR and retained in-frame beta chains. Rows with a matching CDR3 protein are joined into one entry that keeps the most common DNA and genes. The V and J calls here are based on TCRdb, not the publication. Recorded for this sample are about 340,000 distinct CDR3 sequences; 17% of them occurred a single time. The ten largest clones add up to over 9% of the sample.

Measured from the cysteine to the phenylalanine, the CDR3 is 14 residues long. Only CDR3 DNA remains: 42 bases, in frame from the first base. Overall results and qualifications from the work: No statistical method was used to predetermine the sample size, and group allocation was not hidden from the investigators. In validation, the model predicted ophthalmopathy progression with roughly 68% sensitivity and 72.22% specificity; fewer than 15 predicted patients were CT-confirmed with GO in a median of around 6.5 months. Among expanded thyroid clonotypes with frequency above 0.001, most also showed up in blood, which suggests that blood repertoires may reflect the thyroid immune response. In cross-validation, the 13-signature model distinguished ophthalmopathy from stable hyperthyroidism with around 90% sensitivity and 81.08% specificity, while in the test set the corresponding values were about 80% and 75%.

Sequenced: peripheral blood. The V gene is TRBV12-3 or TRBV12-4 and the J gene is TRBJ1-1; the D gene assignment is ambiguous. The source of this sequence is an adult man with Graves' ophthalmopathy. The CDR3 in this case is CASSSNRADTEAFF. In nucleotide form, the sequence is TGTGCCAGCAGTTCAAACCGGGCTGACACTGAGGCTTTCTTT.